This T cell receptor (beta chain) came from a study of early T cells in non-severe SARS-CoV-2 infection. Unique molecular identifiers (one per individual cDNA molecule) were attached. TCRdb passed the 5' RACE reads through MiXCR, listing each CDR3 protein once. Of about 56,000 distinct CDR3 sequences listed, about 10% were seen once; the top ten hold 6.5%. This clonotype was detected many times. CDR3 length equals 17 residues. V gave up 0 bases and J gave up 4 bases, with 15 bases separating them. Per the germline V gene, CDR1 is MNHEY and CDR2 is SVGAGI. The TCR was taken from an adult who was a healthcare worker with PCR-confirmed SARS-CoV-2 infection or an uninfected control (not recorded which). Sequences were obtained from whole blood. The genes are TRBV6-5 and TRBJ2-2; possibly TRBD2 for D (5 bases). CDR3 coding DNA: TGTGCCAGCAGTTACTCGAGTGGCTCCGAGGGCACCGGGGAGCTGTTTTTT. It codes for CASSYSSGSEGTGELFF.